This entry concerns a single TCR beta chain. Its antigen is unidentified. This CDR3 is built from 14 residues. Germline V gene sequence: CDR1 SGHTA, CDR2 FQGTGA. The ends were cut back, 5 bases at V and 0 bases at J, with 10 bases in the middle. This sample was taken from a study of beta chain features in type 1 diabetes. The wider study: Examination spanned approximately 110 million sorted cells from all samples.

Overall study findings and caveats: More deletions and fewer insertions at VDJ junctions were found in patients with type 1 diabetes.

Expressed TCRB transcripts were sequenced because the entire RNA isolate underwent reverse transcription. Sequencing was performed with immunoSEQ multiplex PCR; in TCRdb, only in-frame clones are kept and a portion is missing. This sample has a few hundred thousand clones; 10% to 15% occur once, and the top ten carry around 0.02%. The sequence was collected from a man aged 18 to 29 in good health. The sequencing input was naive CD4+ T cells from blood. The chain carries TRBV7-3 and TRBJ1-1; a possible D gene is TRBD1 (5 bases). CDR3 sequence (DNA): TGTGCCAGCAGCCTCAACAGGTTGAACACTGAAGCTTTCTTT. Translated: CASSLNRLNTEAFF.